The next 28 T cell receptor beta chains were all read from a single sample in a study of blood T cells in healthy people across ages. Primed by a sample-barcoded 5' primer and a J-beta primer mix, a second PCR proceeded for 7 to 11 cycles. TCRdb itself ran the 5' RACE reads through MiXCR, one entry per CDR3 protein. In the table there are about 620,000 distinct CDR3 sequences, over 40% of which are singletons. Sequencing was carried out using blood. The receptors here all came from a woman of 80 years or more in good health.

This clonotype was seen many times. CDR3 region: CASSEAVNPGQGPDTQYF. The DNA for the CDR3 is TGTGCCAGCAGTGAAGCTGTGAACCCGGGACAGGGGCCAGATACGCAGTATTTT. The chain is built from TRBV2 and TRBJ2-3, with 10 bases that match TRBD1. V lost 0 bases and J lost 4; bases outside the gene matches: 10. This CDR3 is built from 18 residues. Germline CDR1 and CDR2: SNHLY and FYNNEI.

This clonotype was detected many times. The J gene is TRBJ2-1, the V gene TRBV27, with D tentatively TRBD1 or TRBD2 (5 bases each). V was clipped by 3 bases and J by 12 bases, with 9 bases between them. The CDR3 extends over 11 amino acids. The germline gives CDR1 MNHEY, CDR2 SMNVEV (reference sequence). CDR3 loop: CASSFGGAQFF. In nucleotides, the CDR3 is TGTGCCAGCAGTTTTGGGGGAGCGCAGTTCTTC.

This clonotype was observed at least ten times. The rearrangement joins TRBV9 to TRBJ2-1; D tentatively fits TRBD1 or TRBD2 (5 bases each). V was trimmed by 3 bases and J by 3 bases, leaving 16 bases between them. This CDR3 has 16 amino acids. Looked up from germline, CDR1 is SGDLS and CDR2 is YYNGEE. For the CDR3, the DNA is TGTGCCAGCAGCGCAGCTGGGACGACGGACTACAATGAGCAGTTCTTC. This translates into CASSAAGTTDYNEQFF.

This clonotype was observed many times. The CDR3 DNA sequence: TGTGCCAGCAGCAAGCGGGACAGGTTAGCCTACGAGCAGTACTTC. Amino acid sequence: CASSKRDRLAYEQYF. The J gene is TRBJ2-7, the V gene TRBV21-1; the table's D gene call, TRBD1, was not cross checked with the DNA. TRBV21-1 is an annotated pseudogene. The CDR3 loop spans 15 amino acids.

This clonotype was counted many times. The V and J genes are TRBV29-1 and TRBJ2-1; D tentatively fits TRBD1 or TRBD2 (5 bases each). Germline lookup yields CDR1 SQVTM and CDR2 ANQGSEA. CDR3 size: 16 residues. Trimming left V 3 bases short and J 0 bases short, with 15 bases between. The CDR3 region is CSVDTGLSSSYNEQFF. Written as DNA, the CDR3 is TGCAGCGTTGATACAGGACTGTCTAGCTCCTACAATGAGCAGTTCTTC.

This clonotype turned up a few times. The rearrangement links TRBV7-9 to TRBJ2-2, with 8 nucleotides matching TRBD1. J lost 3 bases, V lost 6 bases, and 3 bases had no gene match. The CDR3 contains 14 residues. Per the germline V gene, CDR1 is SEHNR and CDR2 is FQNEAQ (reference sequence). CDR3 coding DNA: TGTGCCAGCAGGCCGACAGGGGACACCGGGGAGCTGTTTTTT. Its translation: CASRPTGDTGELFF.

With respect to this clonotype: A single base separates this from a much larger clone, so it may be a read error. V usage is TRBV20-1 and J usage is TRBJ2-1; TRBD2 agrees at 12 bases. Trimming at V came to 7 bases and at J to 7 bases, leaving 8 bases not matched to a gene. Germline-derived CDR1 and CDR2 are DFQATT and SNEGSKA (reference sequence). The CDR3 consists of 14 residues. The chain's CDR3 is CSVPTSGGQNEQFF. The DNA of the CDR3 is TGCAGTGTTCCCACTAGCGGGGGGCAGAATGAGCAGTTCTTC.

To note about this clonotype: A read error may explain this, as a much larger clone is one base away. The CDR3 DNA follows: TGCGCCAACAGCCTCATCCCGGGACAGGGCTCCTACAATGAGCAGTTCTTC. Translation: CANSLIPGQGSYNEQFF. J is TRBJ2-1 and V is TRBV5-1; 9 bases line up with TRBD1. The CDR3 runs 17 residues. Germline V lookup: CDR1 SGHRS, CDR2 YFSETQ.

J is TRBJ2-5 and V is TRBV12-3 or TRBV12-4, with D possibly being TRBD1 or TRBD2 (5 bases each). Deletions cut 1 base from V and 11 bases from J, with 17 bases between. The length of the CDR3 is 14 residues. In DNA form, the CDR3 reads TGTGCCAGCAGTTTAGGCAGGGAACAGTGGGAGCAGTACTTC. Residues: CASSLGREQWEQYF.

This clonotype was observed a few times. V usage is TRBV5-1 and J usage is TRBJ1-6; a possible D gene is TRBD1 (5 bases). The V end lost 6 bases, the J end lost 5 bases, and 15 bases lay between the germline ends. CDR1 and CDR2 (germline): SGHRS, YFSETQ. CDR3 length: 15 residues. CDR3 bases: TGCGCCAGCACGGGCCGGGACCCCGATAATTCACCCCTCCACTTT. It encodes CASTGRDPDNSPLHF.

In regard to this clonotype: This may be a read error, as it is one base from a much larger clone. The chain employs TRBV20-1 and TRBJ2-5; tentative D call: TRBD1 (5 bases). The germline gives CDR1 DFQATT, CDR2 SNEGSKA (reference sequence). The CDR3 has 14 amino acids. CDR3 DNA: TGCAGTGCTCGAGACCAGGGTACCCTATTGGGGCAGTACTTC. Translated: CSARDQGTLLGQYF.

This clonotype was detected ten times or more. This chain links TRBV12-3 or TRBV12-4 with TRBJ2-3; D possibly corresponds to TRBD2 (5 bases). Trimming stripped 2 bases from V and 1 base from J, with 13 bases between. CDR3 length: 16 amino acids. The DNA of the CDR3 is TGTGCCAGCAGTTTAACCCTAGCCACGGGCACAGATACGCAGTATTTT. This gives the protein CASSLTLATGTDTQYF.

This rearrangement joins TRBV7-9 to TRBJ2-2; no firm D call. Germline V gives CDR1 SEHNR, CDR2 FQNEAQ (reference sequence). Trimming removed 5 bases at V and 6 bases at J, with 16 bases between. CDR3 length equals 15 residues. In DNA form, the CDR3 reads TGTGCCAGCAGCCCTTTGCTATTTGCGGCCGGGGAGCTGTTTTTT. Its protein product is CASSPLLFAAGELFF. Complete variable domain (other parts from reference TRBV7-9 and TRBJ2-2): DTGVSQNPRHKITKRGQNVTFRCDPISEHNRLYWYRQTLGQGPEFLTYFQNEAQLEKSRLLSDRFSAERPKGSFSTLEIQRTEQGDSAMYLCASSPLLFAAGELFFGEGSRLTVL.

V gene TRBV24-1 combines with J gene TRBJ2-2; D ambiguous. In germline, CDR1 is KGHDR, CDR2 SFDVKD. CDR3 length: 15 amino acids. V was cut by 4 bases and J by 3 bases, with 11 bases left in between. CDR3 coding DNA: TGTGCCACCAGTGAGCGCCAGGCTGACACCGGGGAGCTGTTTTTT. Protein: CATSERQADTGELFF.

A note on this clonotype: With a much larger clone just one base away, this may be a read error. The chain employs TRBV3-1 and TRBJ2-7; D remains unclear. The DNA end favors TRBJ2-5, so the J call may be wrong. Per the germline V gene, CDR1 is LGHDT and CDR2 is YNNKEL (reference sequence). The CDR3 has 14 amino acids. CDR3 DNA: TGTGCCAGCAGCCAAGTTACAGTGCAAGAGACCCAGTACTTC. Encoded protein: CASSQVTVQETQYF.

V is TRBV25-1 and J is TRBJ2-7; 8 nucleotides line up with TRBD1. CDR1 is MGHDK and CDR2 is SYGVNS in the germline V gene. V was pared by 8 bases and J by 5 bases, with 11 bases of the junction left unmatched. This CDR3 comprises 14 residues. In nucleotides, the CDR3 is TGTGCCAGCTCTCCGTGGACAGGGACCCACGAGCAGTACTTC. It encodes CASSPWTGTHEQYF.

This chain connects TRBV20-1 to TRBJ1-2; possibly TRBD1 for D (6 bases). The CDR3 consists of 16 residues. The germline CDR1 and CDR2 sequences are DFQATT and SNEGSKA (reference sequence). V was shortened by 0 bases and J by 12 bases, with 26 bases between the two germline ends. CDR3 DNA: TGCAGTGCTAGAGATGGCAGGGGCCCCATCCTAGCTGGGGACACCTTC. This codes for CSARDGRGPILAGDTF.

This chain connects TRBV20-1 to TRBJ1-5, with unresolved D. CDR3 length equals 16 residues. The V and J ends lost 5 bases and 0 bases respectively, with 17 bases between them. The germline V gene has CDR1 DFQATT and CDR2 SNEGSKA (reference sequence). CDR3 DNA sequence: TGCAGTGCTCCCAGTCTCCTGGGAGCTAGCAATCAGCCCCAGCATTTT. Protein product: CSAPSLLGASNQPQHF.

The V call is TRBV20-1, the J call TRBJ1-6; D call uncertain. The V end lost 3 bases, the J end lost 7 bases, and 4 bases lay between the germline ends. Germline V lookup: CDR1 DFQATT, CDR2 SNEGSKA (reference sequence). There are 11 residues in the CDR3. The CDR3 loop is CSARLNSPLHF. Here the CDR3 DNA reads TGCAGTGCTAGGTTGAATTCACCCCTCCACTTT.

This clonotype was seen many times. The chain has TRBV20-1 and TRBJ2-3; TRBD1 is a possible D gene (6 bases). Germline-derived CDR1 and CDR2 are DFQATT and SNEGSKA (reference sequence). The CDR3 contains 15 residues. CDR3 bases: TGCAGCACGAAAACAGGGAAATCATTCACAGATACGCAGTATTTT. Protein product: CSTKTGKSFTDTQYF.

This clonotype was observed many times. The V and J genes are TRBV5-1 and TRBJ2-7; TRBD1 matches at 8 bases. Trimming cost V 4 bases and J 7 bases; bases outside gene matches: 10. The germline gives CDR1 SGHRS, CDR2 YFSETQ. The length of the CDR3 is 14 residues. CDR3 protein: CASSTGQAFSEQYF. The CDR3 nucleotides are TGCGCCAGCAGCACGGGACAGGCGTTTTCGGAGCAGTACTTC.

Details on this clonotype: An end of the junction differs from the germline gene, which may be a read error. The chain uses TRBV20-1 and TRBJ2-7; the match to TRBD1 covers 7 bases. The CDR3 loop spans 14 amino acids. Germline V CDR1 and CDR2: DFQATT, SNEGSKA (reference sequence). CDR3 nucleotides: TGCAGTACCGCATCCGGGACAGACTTCTACGGGCAGTACTTC. Its translation is CSTASGTDFYGQYF.

As to this clonotype: This clone may be a read error of a much larger clone one base away. The chain employs TRBV7-6 and TRBJ2-7; the D gene is possibly TRBD2 (6 bases). Germline CDR1 reads SGHVS; CDR2 reads FNYEAQ. Trimming shortened V by 1 base and J by 7 bases, and 14 bases separated the two germline ends. There are 14 residues in the CDR3. The CDR3 is CASSLVPTSHEQYF. As DNA, the CDR3 is TGTGCCAGCAGCTTAGTCCCTACTAGCCATGAGCAGTACTTC.

The J gene is TRBJ2-5, the V gene TRBV9; D gene uncertain. This CDR3 region has 12 residues. The ends were cut back, 1 base at V and 4 bases at J, with 5 bases in the middle. CDR1 and CDR2 from the germline V gene are SGDLS and YYNGEE. The DNA of the CDR3 is TGTGCCAGCAGCGTAACCTCAGAGACCCAGTACTTC. Protein: CASSVTSETQYF.

A word on this clonotype: At one end the junction does not follow the germline gene, possibly because of a read error. V and J are TRBV19 and TRBJ2-3; TRBD2 agrees at 10 bases. The CDR3 is made up of 13 amino acids. Germline CDR1 is LNHDA and CDR2 is SQIVND (reference sequence). As DNA, the CDR3 is TGTGCCAGTAGTCTAGCGGGGGCAGATGCGCAGTATTTT. Amino acids: CASSLAGADAQYF.

On this clonotype itself: A single base separates this from a much larger clone, so it may be a read error. The chain carries TRBV28 and TRBJ2-1; D call uncertain. Trimming took off 5 bases at V and 2 bases at J, with 10 bases between the two ends. Germline loops: CDR1 MDHEN, CDR2 SYDVKM. The CDR3 runs 14 residues. CDR3 region: CASSVKPTYNEQFF. The CDR3 DNA sequence: TGTGCCAGCAGTGTTAAACCCACCTACAATGAGCAGTTCTTC. Filled out from reference TRBV28 and TRBJ2-1, the complete variable domain reads DVKVTQSSRYLVKRTGEKVFLECVQDMDHENMFWYRQDPGLGLRLIYFSYDVKMKEKGDIPEGYSVSREKKERFSLILESASTNQTSMYLCASSVKPTYNEQFFGPGTRLTVL.

V is TRBV20-1 and J is TRBJ1-5; 8 bases align to TRBD1. The germline CDR1 and CDR2 sequences are DFQATT and SNEGSKA (reference sequence). J lost 0 bases, V lost 6 bases, and 4 bases had no gene match. This CDR3 region has 14 residues. This CDR3 is CSARTGFSNQPQHF. DNA of the CDR3: TGCAGTGCCCGGACAGGGTTTAGCAATCAGCCCCAGCATTTT.

This chain connects TRBV12-3 or TRBV12-4 to TRBJ2-7; 11 nucleotides line up with TRBD1. V trimming: 9 bases; J trimming: 4 bases; junction bases outside the gene matches: 11. The CDR3 covers 15 residues. The DNA for the CDR3 is TGTGCCAGTCGCTCCACCGGGACAGGGGGGTACGAGCAGTACTTC. This gives the protein CASRSTGTGGYEQYF.